Listed below are T cell receptor beta chains from one sample, sequenced in a study of shared clonotypes between healthy human individuals. Here immunoSEQ multiplex PCR was the method, and the copy in TCRdb shows in-frame clones only, minus some. The top ten clones hold around 0.13% of a sample with a few million clones, 90% to 96% of them seen once. Sequenced input: naive CD4+ T cells sorted from blood. The receptors shown here come from a man aged 18 to 29 in good health. Both conserved end residues are part of each CDR3. Each record gives: CDR3 DNA, CDR3 protein, clone size, D gene, J gene, V gene. A D gene is named only where the DNA matches it firmly. Size is stated for part of the rows, as once, few or many counts, or as a class when the clone is expanded.

TGCGCCAGCAGCTCTACCCGCACAGATACGCAGTATTTT CASSSTRTDTQYF - - TRBJ2-3 TRBV5-1
TGTGCCAGCTCACGGACGACAGGGACTGGGTACGAGCAGTACTTC CASSRTTGTGYEQYF - - TRBJ2-7 TRBV18
TGTGCCAGCAGCTTGGGCGAGGGCCCCGAGTGGCCCCTCCACTTT CASSLGEGPEWPLHF - - TRBJ1-6 TRBV5-6
TGCAGCGTTCGGAGCGGGAGTCTAAACGAGCAGTACTTC CSVRSGSLNEQYF - TRBD2 TRBJ2-7 TRBV29-1
TGTGCCAGCAGTCCCCCTGAGATAGGGAATTCACCCCTCCACTTT CASSPPEIGNSPLHF - - TRBJ1-6 TRBV28
TGTGCCAGCAGTGATGGGGAGTTTAAGCAGTACTTC CASSDGEFKQYF - - TRBJ2-7 TRBV2
TGTGCCAGCAGTTCGACAGGTCTTGGCTACACCTTC CASSSTGLGYTF - - TRBJ1-2 TRBV27
TGCGCCAGCAGCTTGGCGACAGTAGCCGAGCAGTACTTC CASSLATVAEQYF - - TRBJ2-7 TRBV5-1
TGTGCCATCAGAGGGACAGGGGATCATTCACCCCTCCACTTT CAIRGTGDHSPLHF few TRBD1 TRBJ1-6 TRBV10-3
TGTGCCAGCAGAGAAGGGACCGGGTCTTATGGCTACACCTTC CASREGTGSYGYTF - - TRBJ1-2 TRBV6-1